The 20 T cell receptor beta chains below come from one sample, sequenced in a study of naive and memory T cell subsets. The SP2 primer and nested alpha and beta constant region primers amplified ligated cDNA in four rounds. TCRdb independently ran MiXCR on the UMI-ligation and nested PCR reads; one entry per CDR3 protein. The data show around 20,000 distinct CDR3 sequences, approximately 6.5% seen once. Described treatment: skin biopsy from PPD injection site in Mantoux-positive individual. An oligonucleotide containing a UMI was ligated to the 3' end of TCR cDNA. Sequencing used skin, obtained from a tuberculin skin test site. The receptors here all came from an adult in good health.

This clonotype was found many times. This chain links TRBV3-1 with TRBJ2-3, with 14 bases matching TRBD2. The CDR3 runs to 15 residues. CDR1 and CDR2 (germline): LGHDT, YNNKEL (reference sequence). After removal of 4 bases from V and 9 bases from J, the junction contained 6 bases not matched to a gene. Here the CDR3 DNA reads TGTGCCAGCAGCCCTCCGGGACTAGCGGGAGAAACGCAGTATTTT. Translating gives CASSPPGLAGETQYF.

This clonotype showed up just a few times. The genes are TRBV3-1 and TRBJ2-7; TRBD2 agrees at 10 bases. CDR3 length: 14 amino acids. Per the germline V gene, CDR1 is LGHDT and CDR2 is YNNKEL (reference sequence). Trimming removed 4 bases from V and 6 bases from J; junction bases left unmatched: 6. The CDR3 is CASSRSGRASEQYF. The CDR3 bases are TGTGCCAGCAGCCGCAGCGGGAGGGCCTCCGAGCAGTACTTC.

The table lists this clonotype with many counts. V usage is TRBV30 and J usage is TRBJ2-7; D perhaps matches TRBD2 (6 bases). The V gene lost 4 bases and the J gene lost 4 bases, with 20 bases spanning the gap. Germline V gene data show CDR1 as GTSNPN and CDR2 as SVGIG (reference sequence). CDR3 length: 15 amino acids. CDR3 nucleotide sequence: TGTGCCTGGATAGGAGGGAAGGCCCCGGGATACGAGCAGTACTTC. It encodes CAWIGGKAPGYEQYF.

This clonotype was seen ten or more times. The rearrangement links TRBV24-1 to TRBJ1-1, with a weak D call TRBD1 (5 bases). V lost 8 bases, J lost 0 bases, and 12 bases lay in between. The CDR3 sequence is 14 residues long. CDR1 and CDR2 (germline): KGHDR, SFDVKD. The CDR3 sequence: CATNRAGVNTEAFF. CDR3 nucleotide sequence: TGTGCCACCAACCGAGCGGGGGTGAACACTGAAGCTTTCTTT.

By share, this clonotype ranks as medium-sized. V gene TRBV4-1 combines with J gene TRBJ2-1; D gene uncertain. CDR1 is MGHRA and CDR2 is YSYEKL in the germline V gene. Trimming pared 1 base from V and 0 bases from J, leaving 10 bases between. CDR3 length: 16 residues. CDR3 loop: CASSQVNLVSYNEQFF. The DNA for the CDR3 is TGCGCCAGCAGCCAAGTAAATTTGGTCTCCTACAATGAGCAGTTCTTC.

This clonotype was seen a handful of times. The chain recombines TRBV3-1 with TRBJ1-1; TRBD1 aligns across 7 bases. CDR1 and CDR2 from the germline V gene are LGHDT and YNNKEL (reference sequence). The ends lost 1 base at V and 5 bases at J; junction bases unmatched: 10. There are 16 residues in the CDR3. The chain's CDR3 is CASSQGGRGRRTEAFF. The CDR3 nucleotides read TGTGCCAGCAGCCAAGGAGGGAGGGGGCGAAGGACTGAAGCTTTCTTT.

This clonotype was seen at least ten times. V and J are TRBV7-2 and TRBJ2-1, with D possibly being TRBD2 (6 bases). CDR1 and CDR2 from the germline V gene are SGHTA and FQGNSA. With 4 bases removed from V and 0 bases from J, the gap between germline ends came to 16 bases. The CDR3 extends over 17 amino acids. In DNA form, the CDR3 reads TGTGCCAGCAGCTCCGGGACTTTTATCAGCTCCTACAATGAGCAGTTCTTC. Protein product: CASSSGTFISSYNEQFF.

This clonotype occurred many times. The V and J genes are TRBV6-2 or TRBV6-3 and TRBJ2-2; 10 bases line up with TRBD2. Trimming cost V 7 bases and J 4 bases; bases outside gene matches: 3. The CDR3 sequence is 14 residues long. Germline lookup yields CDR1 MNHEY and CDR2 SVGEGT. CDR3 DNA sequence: TGTGCCAGCATTAGCGGGAGGCCCACCGGGGAGCTGTTTTTT. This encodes CASISGRPTGELFF.

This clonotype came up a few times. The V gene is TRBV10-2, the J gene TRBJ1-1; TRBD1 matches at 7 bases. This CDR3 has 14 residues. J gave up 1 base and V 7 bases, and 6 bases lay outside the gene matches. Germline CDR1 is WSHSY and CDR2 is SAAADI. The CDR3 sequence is CASTQGGTNTEAFF. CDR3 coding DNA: TGCGCCAGCACCCAAGGGGGCACGAACACTGAAGCTTTCTTT.

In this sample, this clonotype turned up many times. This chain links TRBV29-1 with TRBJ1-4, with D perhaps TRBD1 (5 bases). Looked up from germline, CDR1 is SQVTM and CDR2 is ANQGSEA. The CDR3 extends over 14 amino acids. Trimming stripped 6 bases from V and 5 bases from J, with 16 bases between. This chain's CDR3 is CSVDSGGKNEKLFF. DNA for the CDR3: TGCAGCGTGGATTCGGGGGGAAAGAATGAAAAACTGTTTTTT.

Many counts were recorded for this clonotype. The CDR3 sequence: CASSPDRNQPQHF. As DNA, the CDR3 is TGTGCCAGCAGCCCGGACAGAAATCAGCCCCAGCATTTT. The rearrangement uses TRBV14 and TRBJ1-5; possible D gene TRBD1, 6 bases. The CDR3 contains 13 residues. Looked up from germline, CDR1 is SGHDN and CDR2 is FVKESK. V lost 4 bases to trimming and J lost 4 bases, with 8 bases between them.

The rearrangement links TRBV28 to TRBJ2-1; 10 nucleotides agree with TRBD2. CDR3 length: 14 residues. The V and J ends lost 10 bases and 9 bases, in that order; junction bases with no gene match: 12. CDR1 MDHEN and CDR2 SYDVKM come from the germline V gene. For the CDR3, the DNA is TGTGCCACCAAGCTAGCGGGAGTAAGGGGTGAGCAGTTCTTC. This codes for CATKLAGVRGEQFF.

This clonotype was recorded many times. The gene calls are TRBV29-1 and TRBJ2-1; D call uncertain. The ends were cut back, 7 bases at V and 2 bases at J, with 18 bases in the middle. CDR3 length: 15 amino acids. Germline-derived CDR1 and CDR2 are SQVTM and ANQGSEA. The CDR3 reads CSASVTAGTYNEQFF. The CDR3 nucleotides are TGCAGCGCCTCCGTGACCGCCGGCACCTACAATGAGCAGTTCTTC.

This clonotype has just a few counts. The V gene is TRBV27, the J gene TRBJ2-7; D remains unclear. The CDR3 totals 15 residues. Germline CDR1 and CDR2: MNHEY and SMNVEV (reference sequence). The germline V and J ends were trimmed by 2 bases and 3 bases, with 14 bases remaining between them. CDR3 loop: CASSLNGIGNYEQYF. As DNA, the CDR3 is TGTGCCAGCAGTTTAAATGGAATTGGAAACTACGAGCAGTACTTC.

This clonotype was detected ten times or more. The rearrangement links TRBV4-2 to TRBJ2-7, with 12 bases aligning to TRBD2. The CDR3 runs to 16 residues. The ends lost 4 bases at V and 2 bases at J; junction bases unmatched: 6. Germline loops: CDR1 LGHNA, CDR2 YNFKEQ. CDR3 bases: TGTGCCAGCAGCCTGGAGACTAGCGGGGGTACCTACGAGCAGTACTTC. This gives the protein CASSLETSGGTYEQYF.

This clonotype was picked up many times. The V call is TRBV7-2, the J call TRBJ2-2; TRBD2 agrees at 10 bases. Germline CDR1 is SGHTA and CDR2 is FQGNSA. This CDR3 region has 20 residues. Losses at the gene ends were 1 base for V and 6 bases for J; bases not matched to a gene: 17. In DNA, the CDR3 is TGTGCCAGCAGCTTAGATAGACCTATAAGCGGGAGGGCCCCGTCCGGGGAGCTGTTTTTT. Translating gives CASSLDRPISGRAPSGELFF.

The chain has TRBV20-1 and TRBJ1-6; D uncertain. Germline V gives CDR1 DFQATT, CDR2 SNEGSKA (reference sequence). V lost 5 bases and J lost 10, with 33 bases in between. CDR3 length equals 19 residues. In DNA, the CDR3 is TGCAGTGCTGAGAGGACCGTCTTTTGGAGGAGTCCTCGTCGCTCACCCCTCCACTTT. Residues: CSAERTVFWRSPRRSPLHF.

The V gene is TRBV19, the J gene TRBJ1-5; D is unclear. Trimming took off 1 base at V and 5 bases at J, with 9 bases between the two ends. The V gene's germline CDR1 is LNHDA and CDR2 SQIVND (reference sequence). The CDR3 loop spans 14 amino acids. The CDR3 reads CASSIVGSDQPQHF. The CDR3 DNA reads TGTGCCAGTAGTATAGTCGGCAGTGATCAGCCCCAGCATTTT.

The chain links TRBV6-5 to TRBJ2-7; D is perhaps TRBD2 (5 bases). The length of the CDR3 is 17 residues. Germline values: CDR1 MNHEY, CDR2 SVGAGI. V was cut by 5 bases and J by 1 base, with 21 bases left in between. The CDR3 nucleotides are TGTGCCAGCAGTCCACAGCTCGGGAACTGGTATTCCTACGAGCAGTACTTC. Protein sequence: CASSPQLGNWYSYEQYF.

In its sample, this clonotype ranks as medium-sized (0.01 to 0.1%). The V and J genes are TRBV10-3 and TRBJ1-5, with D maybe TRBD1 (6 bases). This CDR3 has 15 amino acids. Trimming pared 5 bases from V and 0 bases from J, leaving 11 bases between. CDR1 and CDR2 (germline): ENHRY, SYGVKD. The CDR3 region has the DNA TGTGCCATCAGTATCGGGACACATAGCAATCAGCCCCAGCATTTT. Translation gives CAISIGTHSNQPQHF.